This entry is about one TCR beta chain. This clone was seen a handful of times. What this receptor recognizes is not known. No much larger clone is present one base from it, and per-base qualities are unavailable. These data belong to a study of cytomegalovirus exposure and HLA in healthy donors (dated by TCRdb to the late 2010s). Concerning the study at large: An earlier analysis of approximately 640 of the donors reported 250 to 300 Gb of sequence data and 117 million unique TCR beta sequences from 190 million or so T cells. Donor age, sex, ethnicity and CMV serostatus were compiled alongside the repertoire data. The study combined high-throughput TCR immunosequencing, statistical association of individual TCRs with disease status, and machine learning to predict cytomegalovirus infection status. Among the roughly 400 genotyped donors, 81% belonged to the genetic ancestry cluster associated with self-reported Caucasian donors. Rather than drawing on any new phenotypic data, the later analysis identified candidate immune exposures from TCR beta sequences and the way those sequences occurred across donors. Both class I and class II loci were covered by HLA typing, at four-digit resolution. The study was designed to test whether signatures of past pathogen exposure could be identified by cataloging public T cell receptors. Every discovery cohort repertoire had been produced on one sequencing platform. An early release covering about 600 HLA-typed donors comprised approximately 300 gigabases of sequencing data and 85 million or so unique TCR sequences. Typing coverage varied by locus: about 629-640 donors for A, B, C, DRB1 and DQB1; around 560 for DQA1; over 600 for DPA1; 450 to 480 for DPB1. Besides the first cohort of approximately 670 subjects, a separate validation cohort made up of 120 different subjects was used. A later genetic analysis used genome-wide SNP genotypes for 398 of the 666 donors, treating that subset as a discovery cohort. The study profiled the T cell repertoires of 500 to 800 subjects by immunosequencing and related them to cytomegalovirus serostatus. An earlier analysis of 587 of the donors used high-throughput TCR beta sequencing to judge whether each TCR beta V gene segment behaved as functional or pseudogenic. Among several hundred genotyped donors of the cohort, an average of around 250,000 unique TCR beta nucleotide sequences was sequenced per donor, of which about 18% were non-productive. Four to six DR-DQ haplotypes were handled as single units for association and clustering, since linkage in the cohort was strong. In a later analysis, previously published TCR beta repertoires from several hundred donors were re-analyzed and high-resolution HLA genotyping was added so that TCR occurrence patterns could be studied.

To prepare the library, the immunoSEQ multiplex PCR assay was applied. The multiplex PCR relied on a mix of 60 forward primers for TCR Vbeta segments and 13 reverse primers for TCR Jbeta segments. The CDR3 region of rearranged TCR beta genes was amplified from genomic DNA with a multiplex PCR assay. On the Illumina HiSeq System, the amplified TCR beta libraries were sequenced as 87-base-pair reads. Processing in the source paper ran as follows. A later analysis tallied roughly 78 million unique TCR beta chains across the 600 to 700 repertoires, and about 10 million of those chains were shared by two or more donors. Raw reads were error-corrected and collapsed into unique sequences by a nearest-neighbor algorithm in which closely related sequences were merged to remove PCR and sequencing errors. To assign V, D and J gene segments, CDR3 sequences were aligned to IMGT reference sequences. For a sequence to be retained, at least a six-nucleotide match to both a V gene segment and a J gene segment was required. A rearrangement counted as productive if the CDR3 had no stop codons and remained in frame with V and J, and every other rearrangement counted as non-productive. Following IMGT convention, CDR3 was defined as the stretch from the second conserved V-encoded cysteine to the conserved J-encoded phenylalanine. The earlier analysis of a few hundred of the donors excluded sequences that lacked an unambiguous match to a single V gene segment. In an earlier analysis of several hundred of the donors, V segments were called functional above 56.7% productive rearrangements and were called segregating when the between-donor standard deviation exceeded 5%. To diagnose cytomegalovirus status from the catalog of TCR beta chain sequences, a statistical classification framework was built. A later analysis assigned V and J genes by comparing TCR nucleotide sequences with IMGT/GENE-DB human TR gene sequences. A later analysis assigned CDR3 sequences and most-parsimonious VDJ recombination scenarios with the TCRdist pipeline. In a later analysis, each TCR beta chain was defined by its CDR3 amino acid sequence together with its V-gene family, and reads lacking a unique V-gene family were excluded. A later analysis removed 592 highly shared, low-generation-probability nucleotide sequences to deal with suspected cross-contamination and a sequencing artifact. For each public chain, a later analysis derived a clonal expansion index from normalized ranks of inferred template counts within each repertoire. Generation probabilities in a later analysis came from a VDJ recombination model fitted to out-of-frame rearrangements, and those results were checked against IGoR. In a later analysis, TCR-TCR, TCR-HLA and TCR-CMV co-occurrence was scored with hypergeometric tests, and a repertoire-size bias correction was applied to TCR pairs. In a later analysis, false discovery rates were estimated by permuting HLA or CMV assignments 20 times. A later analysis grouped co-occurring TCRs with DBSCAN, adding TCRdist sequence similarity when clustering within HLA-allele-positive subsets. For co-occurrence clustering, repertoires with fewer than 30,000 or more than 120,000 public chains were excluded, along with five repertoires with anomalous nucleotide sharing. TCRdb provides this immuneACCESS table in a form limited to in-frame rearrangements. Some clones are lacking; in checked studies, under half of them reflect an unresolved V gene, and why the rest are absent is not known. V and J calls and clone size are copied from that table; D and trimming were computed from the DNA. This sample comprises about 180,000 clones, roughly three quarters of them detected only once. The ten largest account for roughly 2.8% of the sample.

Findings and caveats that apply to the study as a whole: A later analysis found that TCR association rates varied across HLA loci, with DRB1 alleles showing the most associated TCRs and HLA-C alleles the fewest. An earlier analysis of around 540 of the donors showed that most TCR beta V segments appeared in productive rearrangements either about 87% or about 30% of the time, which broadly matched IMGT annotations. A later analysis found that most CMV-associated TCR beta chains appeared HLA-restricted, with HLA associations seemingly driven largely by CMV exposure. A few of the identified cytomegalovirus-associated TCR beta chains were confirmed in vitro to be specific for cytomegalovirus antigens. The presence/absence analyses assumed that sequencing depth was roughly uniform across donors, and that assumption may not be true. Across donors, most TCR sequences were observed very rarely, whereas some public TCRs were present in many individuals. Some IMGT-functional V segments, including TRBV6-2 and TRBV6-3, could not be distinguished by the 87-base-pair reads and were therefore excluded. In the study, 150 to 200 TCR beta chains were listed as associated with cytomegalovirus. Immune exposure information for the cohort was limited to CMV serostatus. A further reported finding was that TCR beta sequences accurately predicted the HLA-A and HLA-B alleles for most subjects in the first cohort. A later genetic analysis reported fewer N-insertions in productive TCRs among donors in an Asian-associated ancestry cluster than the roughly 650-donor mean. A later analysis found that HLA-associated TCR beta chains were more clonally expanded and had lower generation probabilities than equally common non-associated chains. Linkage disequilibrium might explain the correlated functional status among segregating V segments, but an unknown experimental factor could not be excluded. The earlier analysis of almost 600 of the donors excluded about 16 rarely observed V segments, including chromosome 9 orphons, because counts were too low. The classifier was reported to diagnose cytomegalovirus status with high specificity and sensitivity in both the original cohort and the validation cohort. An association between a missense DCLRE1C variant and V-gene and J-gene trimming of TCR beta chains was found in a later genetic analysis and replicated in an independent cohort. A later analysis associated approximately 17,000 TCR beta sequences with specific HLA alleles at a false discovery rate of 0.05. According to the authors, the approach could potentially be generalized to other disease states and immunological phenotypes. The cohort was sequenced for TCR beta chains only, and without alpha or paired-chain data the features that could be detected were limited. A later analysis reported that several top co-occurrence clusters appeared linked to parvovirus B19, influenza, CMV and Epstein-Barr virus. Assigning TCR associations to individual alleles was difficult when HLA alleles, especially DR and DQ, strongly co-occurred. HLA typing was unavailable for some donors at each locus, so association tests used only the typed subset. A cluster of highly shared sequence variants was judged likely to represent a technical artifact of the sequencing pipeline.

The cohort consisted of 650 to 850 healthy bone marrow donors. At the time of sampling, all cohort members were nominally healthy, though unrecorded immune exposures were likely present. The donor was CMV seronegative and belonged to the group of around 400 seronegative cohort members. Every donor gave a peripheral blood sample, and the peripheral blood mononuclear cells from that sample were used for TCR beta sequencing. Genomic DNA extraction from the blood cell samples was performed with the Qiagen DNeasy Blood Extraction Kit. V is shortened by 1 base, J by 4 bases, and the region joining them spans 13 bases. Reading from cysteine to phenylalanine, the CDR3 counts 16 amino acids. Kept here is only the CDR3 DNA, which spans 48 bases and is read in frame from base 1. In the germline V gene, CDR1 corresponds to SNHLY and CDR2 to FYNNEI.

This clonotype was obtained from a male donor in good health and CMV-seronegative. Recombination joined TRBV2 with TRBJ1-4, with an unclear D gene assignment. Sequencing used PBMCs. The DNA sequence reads TGTGCCAGCAGTGAAGAATTCTGGCGGCTTAATGAAAAACTGTTTTTT. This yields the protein CASSEEFWRLNEKLFF.